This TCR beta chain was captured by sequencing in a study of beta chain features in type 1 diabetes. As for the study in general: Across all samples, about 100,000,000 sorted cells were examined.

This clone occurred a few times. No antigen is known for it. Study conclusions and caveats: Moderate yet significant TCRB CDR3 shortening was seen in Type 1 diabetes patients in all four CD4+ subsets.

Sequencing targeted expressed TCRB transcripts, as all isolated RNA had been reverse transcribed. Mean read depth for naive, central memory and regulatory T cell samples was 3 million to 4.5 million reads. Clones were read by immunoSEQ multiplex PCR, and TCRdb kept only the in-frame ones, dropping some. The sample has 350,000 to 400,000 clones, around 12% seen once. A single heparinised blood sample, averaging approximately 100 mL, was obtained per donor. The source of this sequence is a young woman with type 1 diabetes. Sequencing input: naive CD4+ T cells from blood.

CDR3: CASSYSAGRTDTQYF. In DNA, the CDR3 is TGTGCCAGCAGTTACTCGGCGGGGCGCACAGATACGCAGTATTTT. The chain carries TRBV6-5 and TRBJ2-3, with D possibly matching TRBD2 (6 bases). The CDR3 is 15 residues long. Trimming removed 0 bases from V and 1 base from J, with 8 bases in between. CDR1 is MNHEY and CDR2 is SVGAGI in the germline V gene.